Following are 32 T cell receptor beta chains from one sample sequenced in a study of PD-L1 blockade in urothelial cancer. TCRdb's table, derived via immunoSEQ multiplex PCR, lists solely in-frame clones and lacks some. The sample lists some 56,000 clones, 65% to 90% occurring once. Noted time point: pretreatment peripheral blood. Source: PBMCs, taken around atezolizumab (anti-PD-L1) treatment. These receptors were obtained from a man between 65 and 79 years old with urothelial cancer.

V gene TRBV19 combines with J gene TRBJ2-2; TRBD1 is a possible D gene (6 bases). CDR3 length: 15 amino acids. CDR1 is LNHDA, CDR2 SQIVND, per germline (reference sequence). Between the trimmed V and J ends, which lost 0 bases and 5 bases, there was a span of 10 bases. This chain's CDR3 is CASSIDRQGTGELFF. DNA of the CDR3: TGTGCCAGTAGTATAGATCGTCAGGGGACCGGGGAGCTGTTTTTT.

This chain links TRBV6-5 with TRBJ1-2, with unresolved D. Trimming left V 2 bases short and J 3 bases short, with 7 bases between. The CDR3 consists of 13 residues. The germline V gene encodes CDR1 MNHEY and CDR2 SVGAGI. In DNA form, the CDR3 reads TGTGCCAGCAGTTACAGGAGTTACTATGGCTACACCTTC. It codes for CASSYRSYYGYTF.

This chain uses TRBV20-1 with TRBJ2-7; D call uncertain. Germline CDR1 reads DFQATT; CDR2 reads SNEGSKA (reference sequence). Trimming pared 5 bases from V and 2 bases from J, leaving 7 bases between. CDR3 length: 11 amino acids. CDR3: CSAALTYEQYF. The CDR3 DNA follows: TGCAGTGCTGCGCTTACCTACGAGCAGTACTTC.

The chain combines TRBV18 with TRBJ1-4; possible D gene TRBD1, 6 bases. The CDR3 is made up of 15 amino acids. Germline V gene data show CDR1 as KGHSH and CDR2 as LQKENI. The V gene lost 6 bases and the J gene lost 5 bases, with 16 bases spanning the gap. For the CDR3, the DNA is TGTGCCAGCTCGCTAACGACAGGACTCAATGAAAAACTGTTTTTT. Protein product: CASSLTTGLNEKLFF.

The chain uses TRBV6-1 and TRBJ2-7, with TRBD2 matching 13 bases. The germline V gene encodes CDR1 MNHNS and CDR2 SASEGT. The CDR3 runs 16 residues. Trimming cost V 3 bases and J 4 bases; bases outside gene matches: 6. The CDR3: CASSDGLAGARYEQYF. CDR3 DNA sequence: TGTGCCAGCAGTGACGGACTAGCGGGAGCCCGGTACGAGCAGTACTTC.

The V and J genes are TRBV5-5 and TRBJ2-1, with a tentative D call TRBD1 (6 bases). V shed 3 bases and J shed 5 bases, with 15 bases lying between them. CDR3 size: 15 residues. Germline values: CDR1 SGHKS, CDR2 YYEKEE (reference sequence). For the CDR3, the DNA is TGTGCCAGCAGCTCCGGACAGCTTACTAACAATGAGCAGTTCTTC. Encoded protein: CASSSGQLTNNEQFF.

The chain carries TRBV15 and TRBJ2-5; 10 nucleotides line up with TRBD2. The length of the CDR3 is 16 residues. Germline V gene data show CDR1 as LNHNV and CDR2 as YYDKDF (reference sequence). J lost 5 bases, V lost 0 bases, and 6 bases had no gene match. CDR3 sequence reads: CATSRDQAGGGETQYF. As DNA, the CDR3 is TGTGCCACCAGCAGAGATCAAGCGGGAGGGGGGGAGACCCAGTACTTC.

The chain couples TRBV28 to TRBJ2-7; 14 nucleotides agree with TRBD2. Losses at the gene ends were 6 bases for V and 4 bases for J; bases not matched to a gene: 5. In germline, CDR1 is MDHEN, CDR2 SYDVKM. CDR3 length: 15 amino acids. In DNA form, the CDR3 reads TGTGCCAGCAGCAAAGGACTAGCGGGAGGATACGAGCAGTACTTC. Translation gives CASSKGLAGGYEQYF.

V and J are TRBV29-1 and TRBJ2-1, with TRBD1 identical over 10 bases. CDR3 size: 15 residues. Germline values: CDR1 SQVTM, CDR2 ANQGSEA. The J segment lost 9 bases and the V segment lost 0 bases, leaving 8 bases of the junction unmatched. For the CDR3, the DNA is TGCAGCGTTGAAGAACGACAGGGGGCGGTAGGTGAGCAGTTCTTC. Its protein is CSVEERQGAVGEQFF.

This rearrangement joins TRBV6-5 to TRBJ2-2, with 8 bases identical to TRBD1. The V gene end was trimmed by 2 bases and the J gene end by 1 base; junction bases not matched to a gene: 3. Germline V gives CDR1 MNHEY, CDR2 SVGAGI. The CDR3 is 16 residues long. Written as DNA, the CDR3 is TGTGCCAGCAGTTACCCCGGGACAGGGAACACCGGGGAGCTGTTTTTT. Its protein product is CASSYPGTGNTGELFF.

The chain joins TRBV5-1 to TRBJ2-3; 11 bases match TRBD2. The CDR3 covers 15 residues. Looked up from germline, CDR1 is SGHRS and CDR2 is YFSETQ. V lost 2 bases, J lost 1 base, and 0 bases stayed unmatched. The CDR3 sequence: CASSLLAGGTDTQYF. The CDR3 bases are TGCGCCAGCAGCTTACTAGCGGGAGGCACAGATACGCAGTATTTT.

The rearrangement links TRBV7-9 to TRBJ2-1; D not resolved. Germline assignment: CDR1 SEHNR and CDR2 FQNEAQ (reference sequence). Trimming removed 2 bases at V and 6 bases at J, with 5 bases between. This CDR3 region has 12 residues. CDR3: CASSLQSNEQFF. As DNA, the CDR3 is TGTGCCAGCAGCTTACAGTCCAATGAGCAGTTCTTC.

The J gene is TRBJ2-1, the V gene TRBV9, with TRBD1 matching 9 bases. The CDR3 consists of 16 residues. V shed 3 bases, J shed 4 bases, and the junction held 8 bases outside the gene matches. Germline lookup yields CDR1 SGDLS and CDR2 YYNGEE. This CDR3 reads CASSAGGGQGYNEQFF. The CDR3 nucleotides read TGTGCCAGCAGCGCAGGGGGAGGACAGGGGTACAATGAGCAGTTCTTC.

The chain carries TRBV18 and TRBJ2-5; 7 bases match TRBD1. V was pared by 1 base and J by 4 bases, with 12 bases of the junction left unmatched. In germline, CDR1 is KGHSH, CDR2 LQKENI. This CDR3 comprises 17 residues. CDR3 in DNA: TGTGCCAGCTCACCACGAGGGAAGGGGGCCGCCCGAGAGACCCAGTACTTC. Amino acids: CASSPRGKGAARETQYF.

The CDR3 spells CASSTTDRYGYTF. As DNA, the CDR3 is TGTGCCAGTAGTACTACCGACAGATATGGCTACACCTTC. The J gene is TRBJ1-2, the V gene TRBV19, with D possibly being TRBD1 (5 bases). V dropped 4 bases and J dropped 5 bases, with 11 bases sitting between them. CDR1 is LNHDA, CDR2 SQIVND, per germline (reference sequence). The CDR3 consists of 13 residues.

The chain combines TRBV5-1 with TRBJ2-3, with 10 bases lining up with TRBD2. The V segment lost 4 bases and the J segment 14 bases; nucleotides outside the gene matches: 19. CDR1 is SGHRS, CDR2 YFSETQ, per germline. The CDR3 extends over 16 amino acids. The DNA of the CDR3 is TGCGCCAGCAGCGAAGCTAGCGGGAGAGGGCACAGATACGCGTATTTT. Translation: CASSEASGRGHRYAYF.

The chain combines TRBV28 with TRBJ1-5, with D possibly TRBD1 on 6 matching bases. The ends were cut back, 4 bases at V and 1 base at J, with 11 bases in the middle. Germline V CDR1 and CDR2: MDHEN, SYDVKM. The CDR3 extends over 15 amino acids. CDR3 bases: TGTGCCAGCAGTTCTCAACAGGGCAGCAATCAGCCCCAGCATTTT. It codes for CASSSQQGSNQPQHF.

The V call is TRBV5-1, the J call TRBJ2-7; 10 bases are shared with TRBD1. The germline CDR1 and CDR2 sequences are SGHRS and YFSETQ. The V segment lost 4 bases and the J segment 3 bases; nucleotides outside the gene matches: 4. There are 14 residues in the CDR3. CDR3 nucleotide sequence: TGCGCCAGCAGCCCCGGACAGGGGGACTACGAGCAGTACTTC. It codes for CASSPGQGDYEQYF.

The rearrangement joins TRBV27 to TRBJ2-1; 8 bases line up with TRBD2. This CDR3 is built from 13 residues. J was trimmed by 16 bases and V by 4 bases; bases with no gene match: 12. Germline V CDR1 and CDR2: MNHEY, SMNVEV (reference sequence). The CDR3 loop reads CASSSSPSGSFFF. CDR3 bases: TGTGCCAGCAGTTCCTCGCCCAGCGGGAGTTTCTTCTTC.

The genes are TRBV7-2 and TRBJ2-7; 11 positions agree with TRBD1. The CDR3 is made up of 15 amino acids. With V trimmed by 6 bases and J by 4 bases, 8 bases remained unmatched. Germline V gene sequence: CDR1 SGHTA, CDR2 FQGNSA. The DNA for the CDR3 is TGTGCCAGCAGTCGGACAGGGGGCCGAGGTTACGAGCAGTACTTC. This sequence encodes CASSRTGGRGYEQYF.

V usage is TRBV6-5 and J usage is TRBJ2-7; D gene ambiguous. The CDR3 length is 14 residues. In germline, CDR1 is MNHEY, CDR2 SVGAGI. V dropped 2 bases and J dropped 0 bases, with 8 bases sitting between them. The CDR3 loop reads CASSYNQVSYEQYF. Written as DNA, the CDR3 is TGTGCCAGCAGTTACAACCAGGTCTCCTACGAGCAGTACTTC.

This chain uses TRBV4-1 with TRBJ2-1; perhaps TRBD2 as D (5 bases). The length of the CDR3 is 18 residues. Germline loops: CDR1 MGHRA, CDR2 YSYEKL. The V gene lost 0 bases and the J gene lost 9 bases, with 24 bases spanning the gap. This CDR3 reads CASSQEGGFTAPWSEQFF. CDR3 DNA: TGCGCCAGCAGCCAAGAAGGAGGTTTTACTGCGCCTTGGTCTGAGCAGTTCTTC.

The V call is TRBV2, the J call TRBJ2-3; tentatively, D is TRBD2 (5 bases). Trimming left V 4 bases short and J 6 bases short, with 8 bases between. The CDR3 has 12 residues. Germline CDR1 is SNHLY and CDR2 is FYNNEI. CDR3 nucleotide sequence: TGTGCCAGCAGTGCCGAGCGGGATACGCAGTATTTT. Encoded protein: CASSAERDTQYF.

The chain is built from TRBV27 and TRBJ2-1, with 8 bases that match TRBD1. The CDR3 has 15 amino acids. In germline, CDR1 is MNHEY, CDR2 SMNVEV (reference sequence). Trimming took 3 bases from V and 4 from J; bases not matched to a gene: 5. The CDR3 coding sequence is TGTGCCAGCAGTTTCGCAGGACAGGGTTACAATGAGCAGTTCTTC. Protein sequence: CASSFAGQGYNEQFF.

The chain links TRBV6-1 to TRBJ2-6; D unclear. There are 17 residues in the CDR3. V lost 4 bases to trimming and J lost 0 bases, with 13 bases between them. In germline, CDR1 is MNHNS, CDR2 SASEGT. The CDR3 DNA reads TGTGCCAGCAGTGCCCTCAGGTTCAGCTCTGGGGCCAACGTCCTGACTTTC. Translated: CASSALRFSSGANVLTF.

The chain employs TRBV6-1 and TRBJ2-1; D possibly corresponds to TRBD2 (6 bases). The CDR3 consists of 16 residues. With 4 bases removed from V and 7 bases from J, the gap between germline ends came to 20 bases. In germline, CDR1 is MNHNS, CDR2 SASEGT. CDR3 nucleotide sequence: TGTGCCAGCAGTGGCTTAACTAGCTTTGGGCCAAATGAGCAGTTCTTC. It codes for CASSGLTSFGPNEQFF.

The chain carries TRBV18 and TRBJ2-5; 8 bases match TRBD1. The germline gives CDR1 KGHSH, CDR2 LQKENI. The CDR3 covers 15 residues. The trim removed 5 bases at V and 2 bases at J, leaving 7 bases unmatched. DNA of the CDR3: TGTGCCAGCTCAGCAGGGACAGGAGCTCAAGAGACCCAGTACTTC. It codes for CASSAGTGAQETQYF.

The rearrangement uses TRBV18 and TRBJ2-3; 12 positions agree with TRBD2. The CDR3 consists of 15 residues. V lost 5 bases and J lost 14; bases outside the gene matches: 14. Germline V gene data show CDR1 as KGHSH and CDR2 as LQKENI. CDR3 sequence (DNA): TGTGCCAGCTCAACAGGACTAGCGGGAACCAGATACGCGTATTTT. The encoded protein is CASSTGLAGTRYAYF.

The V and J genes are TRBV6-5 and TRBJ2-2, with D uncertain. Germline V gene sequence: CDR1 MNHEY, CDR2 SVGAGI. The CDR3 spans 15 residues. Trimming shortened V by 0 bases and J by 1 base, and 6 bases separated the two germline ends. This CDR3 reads CASSYSVQNTGELFF. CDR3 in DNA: TGTGCCAGCAGTTACTCTGTACAGAACACCGGGGAGCTGTTTTTT.

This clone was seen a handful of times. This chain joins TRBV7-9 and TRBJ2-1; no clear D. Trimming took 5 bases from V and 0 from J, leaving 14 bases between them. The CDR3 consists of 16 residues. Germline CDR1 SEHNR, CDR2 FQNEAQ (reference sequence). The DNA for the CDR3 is TGTGCCAGCAGCCCCGACCTCCGGAGCTCCTACAATGAGCAGTTCTTC. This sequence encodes CASSPDLRSSYNEQFF.

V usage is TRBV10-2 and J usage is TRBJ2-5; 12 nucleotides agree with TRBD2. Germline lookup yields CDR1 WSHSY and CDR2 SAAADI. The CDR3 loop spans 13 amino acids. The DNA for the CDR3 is TGCGCGGGCGCTAGCGGGAGGGAAGAGACCCAGTACTTC. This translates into CAGASGREETQYF.

The chain's CDR3 is CASSLGSGNTDTQYF. In nucleotides, the CDR3 is TGTGCCAGCAGTTTAGGTAGCGGAAACACAGATACGCAGTATTTT. The V call is TRBV27, the J call TRBJ2-3, with D maybe TRBD2 (6 bases). Trimming removed 2 bases at V and 2 bases at J, with 11 bases between. Germline-derived CDR1 and CDR2 are MNHEY and SMNVEV (reference sequence). The CDR3 has 15 amino acids.